These 26 T cell receptor beta chains came from one sample sequenced in a study of T-cell reconstitution after alpha-beta-depleted transplantation in children. A library of TCRbeta sequences, prepared with unique molecular identifiers, was generated. TCRdb called the PCR reads again in MiXCR, with one record for every CDR3 protein. The sample has around 440,000 distinct CDR3 sequences, roughly 15% seen once. The source was PBMCs, mostly from graft donor cells, collected 360 days after TCRalphabeta/CD19-depleted stem cell transplant. The receptors shown here come from a boy in the first two years of life who had a stem cell transplant for Wiskott-Aldrich syndrome, so the T cells may come from the graft donor.

The chain combines TRBV7-9 with TRBJ1-2; no firm D call. This CDR3 has 14 residues. V dropped 3 bases and J dropped 6 bases, with 14 bases sitting between them. CDR1 SEHNR and CDR2 FQNEAQ come from the germline V gene (reference sequence). This CDR3 is CASSFVPGGNGYTF. Here the CDR3 DNA reads TGTGCCAGCAGCTTCGTCCCGGGAGGGAATGGCTACACCTTC.

This clonotype has a count of ten or more. This chain joins TRBV12-3 or TRBV12-4 and TRBJ2-1; the D is unclear. V lost 0 bases, J lost 12 bases, and 12 bases lay in between. The CDR3 runs 13 residues. Written as DNA, the CDR3 is TGTGCCAGCAGTTTAGCGTCTAACCTATGGCAGTTCTTC. It specifies CASSLASNLWQFF.

There are a few counts of this clonotype. The V gene is TRBV10-3, the J gene TRBJ2-5; 14 bases match TRBD2. V shed 5 bases and J 5 bases; nucleotides not matched to a gene: 10. The CDR3 covers 17 residues. CDR1 is ENHRY and CDR2 is SYGVKD in the germline V gene. DNA for the CDR3: TGTGCCATCAGTCCCGGGACTAGCGGGGGCGTCAGGGAGACCCAGTACTTC. Its translation: CAISPGTSGGVRETQYF.

Only a few counts were recorded for this clonotype. The chain combines TRBV10-3 with TRBJ2-2; no clear D. Trimming took 6 bases from V and 4 from J, leaving 9 bases between them. Germline values: CDR1 ENHRY, CDR2 SYGVKD. The CDR3 extends over 13 amino acids. CDR3 in amino acids: CAIRMARTGELFF. CDR3 nucleotides: TGTGCCATCAGAATGGCTCGCACCGGGGAGCTGTTTTTT.

A few counts support this clonotype. This chain joins TRBV12-3 or TRBV12-4 and TRBJ1-4; 7 bases agree with TRBD1. Trimming cost V 2 bases and J 5 bases; bases outside gene matches: 5. This CDR3 comprises 15 residues. CDR3 loop: CASSLRGLGNEKLFF. The CDR3 DNA is TGTGCCAGCAGTTTAAGGGGGCTTGGGAATGAAAAACTGTTTTTT.

This clonotype has only a few counts. The J gene is TRBJ1-2, the V gene TRBV27; no reliable D call. The CDR3 has 17 amino acids. V lost 2 bases and J lost 2, with 18 bases in between. The germline gives CDR1 MNHEY, CDR2 SMNVEV (reference sequence). CDR3 bases: TGTGCCAGCAGTTTAACCGCAGGAAAACCGTACAACTATGGCTACACCTTC. The encoded protein is CASSLTAGKPYNYGYTF.

This clonotype was seen a few times. CDR3 residues: CASSPPRVASGARYEQYF. In DNA form, the CDR3 reads TGTGCCAGCTCACCCCCTAGGGTAGCTAGCGGGGCCCGCTACGAGCAGTACTTC. This chain joins TRBV18 and TRBJ2-7, with 9 bases identical to TRBD2. The junction had 15 bases not matched to a gene; V was cut back by 3 bases and J by 3 bases. From germline, CDR1 is KGHSH and CDR2 LQKENI. The CDR3 has 18 amino acids.

The chain combines TRBV19 with TRBJ2-7; D is possibly TRBD1 (5 bases). Germline V gene sequence: CDR1 LNHDA, CDR2 SQIVND (reference sequence). Trimming took off 2 bases at V and 0 bases at J, with 17 bases between the two ends. CDR3 length: 17 residues. The chain's CDR3 is CASSIIGPWQGSYEQYF. The CDR3 DNA is TGTGCCAGTAGTATAATAGGTCCCTGGCAGGGCTCCTACGAGCAGTACTTC.

This clonotype occurred a few times. J is TRBJ2-7 and V is TRBV7-2; TRBD1 is a possible D gene (5 bases). The CDR3 has 18 amino acids. Deletions cut 0 bases from V and 3 bases from J, with 21 bases between. The germline gives CDR1 SGHTA, CDR2 FQGNSA. In DNA form, the CDR3 reads TGTGCCAGCAGCTTAGCGGAAATGTGGCCAAAAGGGGTCTACGAGCAGTACTTC. It is translated as CASSLAEMWPKGVYEQYF. Based on the CDR3 plus reference TRBV7-2 and TRBJ2-7, the full variable domain is GAGVSQSPSNKVTEKGKDVELRCDPISGHTALYWYRQSLGQGLEFLIYFQGNSAPDKSGLPSDRFSAERTGGSVSTLTIQRTQQEDSAVYLCASSLAEMWPKGVYEQYFGPGTRLTVT.

This clonotype has ten or more counts. This chain connects TRBV15 to TRBJ2-7; 11 bases are a match to TRBD2. Unmatched junction bases numbered 24, after V lost 0 bases and J lost 5 bases. The CDR3 has 22 residues. In germline, CDR1 is LNHNV, CDR2 YYDKDF (reference sequence). The CDR3 DNA sequence: TGTGCCACCAGCAGAGATGGGAGGACAAACATTCATCTAGCGGGAGGTCCCCACGAGCAGTACTTC. Translating it yields CATSRDGRTNIHLAGGPHEQYF.

This clonotype was seen more than once but under ten times. The chain is built from TRBV3-1 and TRBJ2-3; D is perhaps TRBD1 (5 bases). The CDR3 is 15 amino acids. V was trimmed by 4 bases and J by 4 bases, leaving 15 bases between them. CDR1 and CDR2 from the germline V gene are LGHDT and YNNKEL (reference sequence). CDR3 amino acids: CASSPQGRGADTQYF. The CDR3 bases are TGTGCCAGCAGCCCTCAGGGTCGTGGGGCAGATACGCAGTATTTT.

The rearrangement links TRBV13 to TRBJ1-1; D call uncertain. Trimming cost V 2 bases and J 1 base, with 17 bases left between them. Germline assignment: CDR1 PRHDT and CDR2 FYEKMQ (reference sequence). The CDR3 has 17 residues. CDR3 protein: CASSLKSRSNPNTEAFF. CDR3 nucleotide sequence: TGTGCCAGCAGCTTAAAGAGCAGGTCTAATCCGAACACTGAAGCTTTCTTT.

The rearrangement uses TRBV12-5 and TRBJ2-3; D unresolved. This CDR3 spans 11 amino acids. Between the trimmed V and J ends, which lost 2 bases and 8 bases, there was a span of 5 bases. Germline values: CDR1 LGHNT, CDR2 FRNRAP. The CDR3 DNA is TGTGCTAGTGGTTTGAAAGGTACGCAGTATTTT. Encoded protein: CASGLKGTQYF.

This clonotype was seen a handful of times. The chain recombines TRBV18 with TRBJ2-1, with TRBD2 as a possible D gene (5 bases). The V end was cut by 6 bases, the J end by 10 bases, with 10 bases between. CDR1 KGHSH and CDR2 LQKENI come from the germline V gene. The CDR3 has 11 amino acids. The CDR3 DNA reads as TGTGCCAGCTCGGGCCCGGGGGAGCAGTTCTTC. Amino acids: CASSGPGEQFF.

This sequence joins TRBV6-1 and TRBJ1-6; D perhaps matches TRBD1 (5 bases). Looked up from germline, CDR1 is MNHNS and CDR2 is SASEGT. The V and J ends lost 10 bases and 4 bases respectively, with 17 bases between them. The CDR3 sequence is 15 residues long. This CDR3 reads CATQRGKAYNSPLHF. The CDR3 bases are TGTGCCACCCAACGGGGGAAGGCTTATAATTCACCCCTCCACTTT.

The table lists this clonotype with a few counts. V gene TRBV6-5 combines with J gene TRBJ1-1; unclear D gene. Germline values: CDR1 MNHEY, CDR2 SVGAGI. Deletions cut 0 bases from V and 5 bases from J, with 13 bases between. This CDR3 comprises 15 residues. The CDR3 sequence: CASSYSSWAGTEAFF. The CDR3 DNA reads as TGTGCCAGCAGTTACTCCTCCTGGGCGGGTACTGAAGCTTTCTTT.

The table lists this clonotype with many counts. The gene calls are TRBV4-3 and TRBJ2-3; D gene unclear. This CDR3 comprises 18 residues. The germline gives CDR1 LGHNA, CDR2 YSLEER. V was clipped by 0 bases and J by 4 bases, with 20 bases between them. CDR3 amino acids: CASSQDLAVPPCADTQYF. The CDR3 coding sequence is TGCGCCAGCAGCCAAGACCTGGCGGTCCCTCCCTGCGCAGATACGCAGTATTTT.

This clonotype was seen only a few times. The V gene is TRBV2, the J gene TRBJ2-7; TRBD1 is a possible D gene (5 bases). Between the trimmed V and J ends, which lost 4 bases and 2 bases, there was a span of 12 bases. The CDR3 sequence is 14 residues long. Germline values: CDR1 SNHLY, CDR2 FYNNEI. As DNA, the CDR3 is TGTGCCAGCAGTGTCGACAGAAGGGCCTACGAGCAGTACTTC. Amino acids: CASSVDRRAYEQYF.

Ten or more counts support this clonotype. The chain joins TRBV29-1 to TRBJ2-1, with D tentatively TRBD2 (5 bases). V shed 5 bases and J shed 5 bases, with 7 bases lying between them. Germline lookup yields CDR1 SQVTM and CDR2 ANQGSEA. The CDR3 contains 11 residues. DNA for the CDR3: TGCAGCGTTAGCGGTCACAATGAGCAGTTCTTC. It encodes CSVSGHNEQFF.

V gene TRBV18 combines with J gene TRBJ2-1, with no clear D. Per the germline V gene, CDR1 is KGHSH and CDR2 is LQKENI. Trimming removed 2 bases from V and 7 bases from J, with 9 bases in between. CDR3 length equals 13 residues. The CDR3 sequence: CASSPFAANEQFF. The CDR3 bases are TGTGCCAGCTCACCATTTGCAGCTAATGAGCAGTTCTTC.

This clonotype was observed a few times. The rearrangement joins TRBV7-2 to TRBJ2-1, with TRBD2 matching over 10 bases. The CDR3 has 14 amino acids. The V gene end was trimmed by 5 bases and the J gene end by 10 bases; junction bases not matched to a gene: 8. In germline, CDR1 is SGHTA, CDR2 FQGNSA. The CDR3 region is CASSKAGGPREQFF. Here the CDR3 DNA reads TGTGCCAGCAGCAAAGCGGGAGGGCCACGAGAGCAGTTCTTC.

This clonotype was observed many times. The genes are TRBV5-1 and TRBJ2-1, with D perhaps matching TRBD2 (6 bases). Per the germline V gene, CDR1 is SGHRS and CDR2 is YFSETQ. The CDR3 consists of 17 residues. The V and J ends lost 4 bases and 8 bases respectively, with 25 bases between them. The CDR3 loop reads CASSEMIAVGGIDEQFF. CDR3 DNA: TGCGCCAGCAGCGAGATGATTGCGGTAGGCGGGATTGATGAGCAGTTCTTC.

This clonotype was observed a few times. The chain couples TRBV30 to TRBJ2-1; 10 bases agree with TRBD2. With V trimmed by 4 bases and J by 10 bases, 16 bases remained unmatched. Germline V gene lookup returns CDR1 GTSNPN and CDR2 SVGIG (reference sequence). The CDR3 runs 16 residues. The CDR3 DNA follows: TGTGCCTGGATGGACGCGTCCAGCGGGAGGGCGCAGGAGCAGTTCTTC. Residues: CAWMDASSGRAQEQFF.

The chain recombines TRBV6-2 or TRBV6-3 with TRBJ2-1, with D uncertain. The CDR3 sequence is 14 residues long. Germline CDR1 and CDR2: MNHEY and SVGEGT. Trimming left V 5 bases short and J 7 bases short, with 15 bases between. The CDR3 reads CASSAWRRGNEQFF. CDR3 DNA sequence: TGTGCCAGCAGTGCGTGGCGGAGAGGTAATGAGCAGTTCTTC.

The genes are TRBV11-2 and TRBJ2-6, with TRBD2 matching over 11 bases. Germline V gene sequence: CDR1 SGHAT, CDR2 FQNNGV. The CDR3 extends over 20 amino acids. Trimming took 1 base from V and 0 from J; bases not matched to a gene: 8. The CDR3 bases are TGTGCCAGCAGCTTAGTGGGTAGCGGGAGGGCCTTCTCTGGGGCCAACGTCCTGACTTTC. Its translation is CASSLVGSGRAFSGANVLTF. Combining the CDR3 with reference TRBV11-2 and TRBJ2-6 gives the whole variable domain EAGVAQSPRYKIIEKRQSVAFWCNPISGHATLYWYQQILGQGPKLLIQFQNNGVVDDSQLPKDRFSAERLKGVDSTLKIQPAKLEDSAVYLCASSLVGSGRAFSGANVLTFGAGSRLTVL.

This clonotype was detected ten times or more. This chain connects TRBV12-3 or TRBV12-4 to TRBJ2-5; D not resolved. This CDR3 spans 13 amino acids. Trimming left V 6 bases short and J 1 base short, with 9 bases between. The CDR3 DNA reads as TGTGCCAGCAGCTCGAACGCCCAAGAGACCCAGTACTTC. This encodes CASSSNAQETQYF.